These 19 T cell receptor beta chains originate from one sample sequenced in a study of control samples from healthy donors and cancer patients. Sequenced by immunoSEQ multiplex PCR; TCRdb stores in-frame clones only, minus some. The sample has 150,000 or so clones, 85% to 95% seen once; the top ten hold 8.5%. The sample consisted of blood. These receptors were collected from a woman in her 40s in good health.

A single count supports this clone. The chain links TRBV30 to TRBJ2-7; D uncertain. Germline CDR1 reads GTSNPN; CDR2 reads SVGIG (reference sequence). Trimming shortened V by 5 bases and J by 5 bases, and 16 bases separated the two germline ends. CDR3 length: 13 residues. The chain's CDR3 is CAWVSFSRDEQYF. The CDR3 DNA follows: TGTGCCTGGGTAAGCTTTTCTCGGGACGAGCAGTACTTC.

The chain couples TRBV7-6 to TRBJ2-1, with D possibly being TRBD2 (6 bases). CDR3 length equals 14 residues. The V end lost 1 base, the J end lost 7 bases, and 11 bases lay between the germline ends. Per the germline V gene, CDR1 is SGHVS and CDR2 is FNYEAQ. CDR3 bases: TGTGCCAGCAGCTTAGACGGGACTTGGAATGAGCAGTTCTTC. The encoded protein is CASSLDGTWNEQFF.

This clone appeared a single time. CDR3 coding DNA: TGTGCCAGCGCCCCCCCCGGGGCTAGTTCGCAAGAGACCCAGTACTTC. Its translation is CASAPPGASSQETQYF. V gene TRBV13 combines with J gene TRBJ2-5; D possibly matches TRBD1 or TRBD2 (5 bases each). The ends were cut back, 8 bases at V and 2 bases at J, with 21 bases in the middle. CDR1 is PRHDT and CDR2 is FYEKMQ in the germline V gene (reference sequence). The CDR3 totals 16 residues.

J is TRBJ1-5 and V is TRBV4-1; D unclear. Germline V gives CDR1 MGHRA, CDR2 YSYEKL. V was cut by 2 bases and J by 4 bases, with 3 bases left in between. The CDR3 totals 12 residues. CDR3 DNA: TGCGCCAGCAGCCAACCTAATCAGCCCCAGCATTTT. It translates to CASSQPNQPQHF.

This sequence joins TRBV11-2 and TRBJ1-1; D gene unclear. Germline CDR1 is SGHAT and CDR2 is FQNNGV. Deletions cut 1 base from V and 2 bases from J, with 8 bases between. The CDR3 is 14 amino acids. CDR3 nucleotide sequence: TGTGCCAGCAGCTTAGGAGGTGATAACACTGAAGCTTTCTTT. Encoded protein: CASSLGGDNTEAFF.

The chain has TRBV2 and TRBJ1-1; D not certain. CDR1 SNHLY and CDR2 FYNNEI come from the germline V gene. The CDR3 spans 13 residues. The V end lost 7 bases, the J end lost 0 bases, and 9 bases lay between the germline ends. The CDR3 region is CASTPGLNTEAFF. Written as DNA, the CDR3 is TGTGCCAGCACCCCGGGCTTGAACACTGAAGCTTTCTTT.

V and J are TRBV3-1 (or the pseudogene TRBV3-2) and TRBJ1-1; no clear D. Germline loops: CDR1 LGHDT, CDR2 YNNKEL (reference sequence). V shed 0 bases and J shed 7 bases, with 15 bases lying between them. There are 15 residues in the CDR3. In nucleotides, the CDR3 is TGTGCCAGCAGCCAAGATTTGGCGAGGCGCGGTGAAGCTTTCTTT. Residues: CASSQDLARRGEAFF.

The chain is built from TRBV7-2 and TRBJ2-2; TRBD1 matches at 7 bases. Trimming removed 5 bases from V and 1 base from J; junction bases left unmatched: 1. The CDR3 extends over 14 amino acids. CDR1 and CDR2 from the germline V gene are SGHTA and FQGNSA. DNA of the CDR3: TGTGCCAGCAGCAGGGGGCGGAACACCGGGGAGCTGTTTTTT. Its protein product is CASSRGRNTGELFF.

This sequence joins TRBV6-1 and TRBJ1-1; possibly TRBD1 for D (5 bases). V shed 3 bases and J shed 7 bases, with 18 bases lying between them. This CDR3 contains 15 residues. Germline CDR1 is MNHNS and CDR2 is SASEGT. For the CDR3, the DNA is TGTGCCAGCAGTGACGAGCGCATCGGACACCTTGAAGCTTTCTTT. Encoded protein: CASSDERIGHLEAFF.

DNA of the CDR3: TGTGCCAGCACCTTGGCACGCGGCACTGAAGCTTTCTTT. This sequence encodes CASTLARGTEAFF. The chain couples TRBV12-3 or TRBV12-4 to TRBJ1-1; the D is unclear. V was trimmed by 7 bases and J by 4 bases, leaving 13 bases between them. The CDR3 sequence is 13 residues long.

CDR3 in amino acids: CASTRLQSEQFF. CDR3 DNA: TGTGCCAGCACTAGACTACAGAGTGAGCAGTTCTTC. The rearrangement joins TRBV2 to TRBJ2-1; tentatively, D is TRBD2 (5 bases). V dropped 7 bases and J dropped 9 bases, with 13 bases sitting between them. This CDR3 region has 12 residues. Germline V CDR1 and CDR2: SNHLY, FYNNEI.

The chain joins TRBV7-3 to TRBJ2-3; 10 bases are a match to TRBD2. V shed 5 bases, J shed 1 base, and the junction held 9 bases outside the gene matches. The CDR3 length is 17 residues. Germline V gene sequence: CDR1 SGHTA, CDR2 FQGTGA. The CDR3 nucleotides read TGTGCCAGCAGCGAGACCCTTACTAGCGGGGGCACAGATACGCAGTATTTT. Its translation is CASSETLTSGGTDTQYF.

The chain couples TRBV10-2 to TRBJ2-2, with D uncertain. Germline V gene sequence: CDR1 WSHSY, CDR2 SAAADI. Trimming shortened V by 3 bases and J by 2 bases, and 4 bases separated the two germline ends. The CDR3 has 13 amino acids. The CDR3 DNA reads TGCGCCAGCAGTGACAGCAACACCGGGGAGCTGTTTTTT. As protein: CASSDSNTGELFF.

This clone was seen only a few times. The chain is built from TRBV7-2 and TRBJ2-2; D possibly matches TRBD1 or TRBD2 (5 bases each). The CDR3 runs 13 residues. Trimming removed 5 bases from V and 4 bases from J, with 8 bases in between. Germline V gene data show CDR1 as SGHTA and CDR2 as FQGNSA. The CDR3 region is CASSRDGTGELFF. CDR3 DNA sequence: TGTGCCAGCAGCCGGGACGGCACCGGGGAGCTGTTTTTT.

V is TRBV5-1 and J is TRBJ2-1, with D maybe TRBD1 (6 bases). This CDR3 spans 15 amino acids. The germline V and J ends were trimmed by 0 bases and 5 bases, with 12 bases remaining between them. In germline, CDR1 is SGHRS, CDR2 YFSETQ. The CDR3 loop is CASSLGQGKHNEQFF. The CDR3 DNA follows: TGCGCCAGCAGCTTGGGGCAGGGGAAGCACAATGAGCAGTTCTTC. Based on the CDR3 plus reference TRBV5-1 and TRBJ2-1, the full variable domain is KAGVTQTPRYLIKTRGQQVTLSCSPISGHRSVSWYQQTPGQGLQFLFEYFSETQRNKGNFPGRFSGRQFSNSRSEMNVSTLELGDSALYLCASSLGQGKHNEQFFGPGTRLTVL.

The genes are TRBV5-1 and TRBJ2-2; tentative D call: TRBD1 (6 bases). Trimming left V 0 bases short and J 7 bases short, with 13 bases between. The CDR3 has 15 amino acids. Germline V gene lookup returns CDR1 SGHRS and CDR2 YFSETQ. The CDR3 spells CASSLGQGQIGELFF. The DNA of the CDR3 is TGCGCCAGCAGCTTGGGGCAGGGGCAGATCGGGGAGCTGTTTTTT.

The chain employs TRBV7-9 and TRBJ1-1, with no clear D. The germline V gene has CDR1 SEHNR and CDR2 FQNEAQ (reference sequence). V lost 1 base, J lost 0 bases, and 6 bases lay in between. This CDR3 has 14 amino acids. The CDR3, as DNA: TGTGCCAGCAGCTTAGGCCAGATGAACACTGAAGCTTTCTTT. Protein product: CASSLGQMNTEAFF.

This chain links TRBV7-6 with TRBJ2-7; TRBD2 matches at 11 bases. With V trimmed by 5 bases and J by 2 bases, 5 bases remained unmatched. Germline CDR1 reads SGHVS; CDR2 reads FNYEAQ. This CDR3 has 15 residues. The CDR3 DNA sequence: TGTGCCAGCAGCACCGGGACTAGCGGTCCCTACGAGCAGTACTTC. Protein product: CASSTGTSGPYEQYF. Together with reference TRBV7-6 and TRBJ2-7, the CDR3 gives the full variable domain: GAGVSQSPRYKVTKRGQDVALRCDPISGHVSLYWYRQALGQGPEFLTYFNYEAQQDKSGLPNDRFSAERPEGSISTLTIQRTEQRDSAMYRCASSTGTSGPYEQYFGPGTRLTVT.

The chain combines TRBV7-3 with TRBJ1-1; a weak D match, TRBD1 (6 bases). V lost 1 base to trimming and J lost 4 bases, with 10 bases between them. The CDR3 sequence is 14 residues long. The germline V gene encodes CDR1 SGHTA and CDR2 FQGTGA. CDR3 nucleotides: TGTGCCAGCAGCTTAATGGGGGGCGGCACTGAAGCTTTCTTT. The encoded protein is CASSLMGGGTEAFF.